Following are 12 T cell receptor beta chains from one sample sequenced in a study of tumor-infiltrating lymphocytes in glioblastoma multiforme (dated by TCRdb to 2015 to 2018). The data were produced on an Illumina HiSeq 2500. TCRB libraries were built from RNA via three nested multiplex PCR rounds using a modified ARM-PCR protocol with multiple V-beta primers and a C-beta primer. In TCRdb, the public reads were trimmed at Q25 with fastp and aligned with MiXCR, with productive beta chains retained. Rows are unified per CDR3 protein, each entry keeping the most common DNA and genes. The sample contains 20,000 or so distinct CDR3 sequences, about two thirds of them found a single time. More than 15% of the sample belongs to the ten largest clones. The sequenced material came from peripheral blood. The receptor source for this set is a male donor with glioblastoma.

CDR3 in DNA: TGTGCCAGTAGTATCGCACCAGGTCTCACCGGGGAGCTGTTTTTT. This sequence encodes CASSIAPGLTGELFF. The rearrangement uses TRBV19 and TRBJ2-2; D gene ambiguous. The germline V and J ends were trimmed by 3 bases and 4 bases, with 12 bases remaining between them. The germline gives CDR1 LNHDA, CDR2 SQIVND (reference sequence). This CDR3 is built from 15 residues.

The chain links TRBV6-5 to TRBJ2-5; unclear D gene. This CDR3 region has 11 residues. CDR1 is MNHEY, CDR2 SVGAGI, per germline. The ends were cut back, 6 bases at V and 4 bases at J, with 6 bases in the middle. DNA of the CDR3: TGTGCCAGCAGATATCGAGAGACCCAGTACTTC. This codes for CASRYRETQYF.

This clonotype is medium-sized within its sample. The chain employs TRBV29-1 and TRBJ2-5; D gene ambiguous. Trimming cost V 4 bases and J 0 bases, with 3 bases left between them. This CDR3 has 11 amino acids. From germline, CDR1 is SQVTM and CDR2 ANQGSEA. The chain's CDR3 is CSVADQETQYF. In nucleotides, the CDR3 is TGCAGCGTTGCAGACCAAGAGACCCAGTACTTC.

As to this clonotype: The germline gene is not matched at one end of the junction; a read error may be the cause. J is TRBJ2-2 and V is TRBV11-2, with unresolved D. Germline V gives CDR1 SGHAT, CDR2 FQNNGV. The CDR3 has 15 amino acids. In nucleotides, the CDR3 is TGTGCCAGCAGCTTAGTACAGTTGCACACCTGGGAGCTGTTTTTT. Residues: CASSLVQLHTWELFF.

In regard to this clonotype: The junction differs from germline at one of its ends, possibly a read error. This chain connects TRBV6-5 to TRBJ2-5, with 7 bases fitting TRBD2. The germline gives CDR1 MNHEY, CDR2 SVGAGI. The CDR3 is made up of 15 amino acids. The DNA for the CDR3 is TGTGCCAGCAGTTACTCAGGGCTAGCGGAAGAGAGCCAGTACTTC. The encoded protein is CASSYSGLAEESQYF.

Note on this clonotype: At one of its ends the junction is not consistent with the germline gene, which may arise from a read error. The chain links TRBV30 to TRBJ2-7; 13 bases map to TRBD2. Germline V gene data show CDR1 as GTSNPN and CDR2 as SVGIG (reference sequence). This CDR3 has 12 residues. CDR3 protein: CTGTSGIVELYF. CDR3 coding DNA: TGTACTGGGACTAGCGGGATCGTCGAGCTGTACTTC.

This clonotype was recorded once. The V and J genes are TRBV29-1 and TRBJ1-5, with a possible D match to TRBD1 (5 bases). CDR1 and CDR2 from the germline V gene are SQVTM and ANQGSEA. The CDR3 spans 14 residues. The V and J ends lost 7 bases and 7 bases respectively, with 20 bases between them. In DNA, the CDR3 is TGCAGCGCTAAGACAAGGGGCTATGCGCAGCCCCAGCATTTT. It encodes CSAKTRGYAQPQHF.

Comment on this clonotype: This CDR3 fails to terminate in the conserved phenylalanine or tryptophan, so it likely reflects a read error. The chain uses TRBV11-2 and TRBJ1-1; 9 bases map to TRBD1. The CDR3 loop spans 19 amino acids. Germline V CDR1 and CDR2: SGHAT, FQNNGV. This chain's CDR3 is CASSPRSGTGTRMNTDAFY. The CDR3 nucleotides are TGTGCCAGCAGCCCAAGATCCGGGACAGGGACCAGGATGAACACTGACGCTTTCTAT.

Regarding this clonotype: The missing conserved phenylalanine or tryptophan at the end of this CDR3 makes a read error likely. The CDR3 DNA follows: TGTGCCAGCAGCTTAGGGGCAGGACTAGCCAAAAACATTCAGTACATC. This gives the protein CASSLGAGLAKNIQYI. This chain joins TRBV7-9 and TRBJ2-4; maybe TRBD2 (5 bases). The CDR3 is 16 residues long. V shed 1 base and J shed 0 bases, with 10 bases lying between them. Germline V CDR1 and CDR2: SEHNR, FQNEAQ (reference sequence).

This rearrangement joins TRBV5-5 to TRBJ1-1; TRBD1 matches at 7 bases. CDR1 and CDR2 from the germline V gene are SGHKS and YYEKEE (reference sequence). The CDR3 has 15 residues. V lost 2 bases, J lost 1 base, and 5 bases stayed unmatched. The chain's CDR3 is CASSLSDRANTEAFF. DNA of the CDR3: TGTGCCAGCAGCTTATCTGACAGGGCGAACACTGAAGCTTTCTTT. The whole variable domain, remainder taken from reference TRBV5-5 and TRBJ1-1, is DAGVTQSPTHLIKTRGQQVTLRCSPISGHKSVSWYQQVLGQGPQFIFQYYEKEERGRGNFPDRFSARQFPNYSSELNVNALLLGDSALYLCASSLSDRANTEAFFGQGTRLTVV.

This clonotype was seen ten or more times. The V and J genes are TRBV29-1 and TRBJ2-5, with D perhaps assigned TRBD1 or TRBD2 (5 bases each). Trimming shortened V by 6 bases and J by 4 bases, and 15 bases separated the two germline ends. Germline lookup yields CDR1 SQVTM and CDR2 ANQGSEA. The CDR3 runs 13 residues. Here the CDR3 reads CSVEVGVGETQYF. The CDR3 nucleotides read TGCAGCGTAGAGGTGGGGGTCGGAGAGACCCAGTACTTC. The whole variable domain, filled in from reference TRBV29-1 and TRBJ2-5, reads SAVISQKPSRDICQRGTSLTIQCQVDSQVTMMFWYRQQPGQSLTLIATANQGSEATYESGFVIDKFPISRPNLTFSTLTVSNMSPEDSSIYLCSVEVGVGETQYFGPGTRLLVL.

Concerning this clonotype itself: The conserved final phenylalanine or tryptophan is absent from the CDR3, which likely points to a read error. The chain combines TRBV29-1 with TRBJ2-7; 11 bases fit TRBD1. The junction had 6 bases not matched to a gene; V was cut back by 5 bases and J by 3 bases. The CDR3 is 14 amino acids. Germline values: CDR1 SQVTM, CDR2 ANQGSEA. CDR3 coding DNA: TGCAGCGTTCAAGGGACAGGGGGGTTCTACGAGCAGTACCTC. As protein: CSVQGTGGFYEQYL.